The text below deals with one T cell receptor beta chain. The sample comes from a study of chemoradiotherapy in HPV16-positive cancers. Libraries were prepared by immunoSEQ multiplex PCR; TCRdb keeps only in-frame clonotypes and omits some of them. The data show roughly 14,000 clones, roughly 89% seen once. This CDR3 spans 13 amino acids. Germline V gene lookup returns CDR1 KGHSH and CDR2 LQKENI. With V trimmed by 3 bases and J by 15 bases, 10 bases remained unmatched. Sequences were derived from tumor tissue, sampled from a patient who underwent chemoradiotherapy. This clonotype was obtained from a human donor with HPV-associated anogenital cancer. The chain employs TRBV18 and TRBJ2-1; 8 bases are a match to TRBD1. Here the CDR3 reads CASSPSGGQILFF. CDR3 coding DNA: TGTGCCAGCTCACCGTCAGGGGGCCAAATTCTGTTCTTC. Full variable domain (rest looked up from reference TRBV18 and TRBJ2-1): NAGVMQNPRHLVRRRGQEARLRCSPMKGHSHVYWYRQLPEEGLKFMVYLQKENIIDESGMPKERFSAEFPKEGPSILRIQQVVRGDSAAYFCASSPSGGQILFFGPGTRLTVL.